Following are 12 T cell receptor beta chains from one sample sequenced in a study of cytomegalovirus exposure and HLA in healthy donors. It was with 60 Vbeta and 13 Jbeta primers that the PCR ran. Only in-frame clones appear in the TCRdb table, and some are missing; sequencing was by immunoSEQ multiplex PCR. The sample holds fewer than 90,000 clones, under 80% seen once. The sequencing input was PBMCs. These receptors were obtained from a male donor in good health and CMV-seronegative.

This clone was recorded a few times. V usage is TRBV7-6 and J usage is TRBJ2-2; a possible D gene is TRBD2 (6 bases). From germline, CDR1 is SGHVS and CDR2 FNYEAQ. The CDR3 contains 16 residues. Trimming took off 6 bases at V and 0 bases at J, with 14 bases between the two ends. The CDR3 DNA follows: TGTGCCAGCAGAAGACCGGGACTGCCGAACACCGGGGAGCTGTTTTTT. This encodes CASRRPGLPNTGELFF.

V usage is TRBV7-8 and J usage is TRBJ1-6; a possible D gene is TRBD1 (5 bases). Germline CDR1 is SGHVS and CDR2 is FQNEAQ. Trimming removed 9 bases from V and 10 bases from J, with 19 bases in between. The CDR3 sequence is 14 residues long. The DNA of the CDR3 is TGTGCCAGTGGGTTGACCGCCGGGGGGTCACCCCTCCACTTT. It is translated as CASGLTAGGSPLHF.

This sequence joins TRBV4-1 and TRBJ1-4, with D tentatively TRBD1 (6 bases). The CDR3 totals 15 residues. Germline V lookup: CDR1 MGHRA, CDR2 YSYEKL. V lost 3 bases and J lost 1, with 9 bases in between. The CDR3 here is CASSQGAVTNEKLFF. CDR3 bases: TGCGCCAGCAGCCAGGGGGCAGTAACTAATGAAAAACTGTTTTTT.

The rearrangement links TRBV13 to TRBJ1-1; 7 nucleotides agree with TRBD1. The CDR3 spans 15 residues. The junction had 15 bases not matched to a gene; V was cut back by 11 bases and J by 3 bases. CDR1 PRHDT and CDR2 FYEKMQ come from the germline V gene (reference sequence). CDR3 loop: CAGPTLDRIDTEAFF. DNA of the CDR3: TGTGCCGGCCCCACCTTGGACAGGATAGACACTGAAGCTTTCTTT.

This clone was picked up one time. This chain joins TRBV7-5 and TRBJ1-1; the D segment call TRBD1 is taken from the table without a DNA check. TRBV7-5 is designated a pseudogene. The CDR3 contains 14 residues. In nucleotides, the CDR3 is TGTGCCAGCAGCTTAACAGGGATGAACACTGAAGCTTTCTTT. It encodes CASSLTGMNTEAFF.

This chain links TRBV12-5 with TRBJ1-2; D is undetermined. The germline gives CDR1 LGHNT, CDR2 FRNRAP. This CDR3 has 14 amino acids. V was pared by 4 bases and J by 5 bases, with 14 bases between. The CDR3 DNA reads TGTGCTAGTGGTTCAGGAGGTCTTTTATATGGCTACACCTTC. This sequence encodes CASGSGGLLYGYTF. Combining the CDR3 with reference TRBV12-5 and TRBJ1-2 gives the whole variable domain DARVTQTPRHKVTEMGQEVTMRCQPILGHNTVFWYRQTMMQGLELLAYFRNRAPLDDSGMPKDRFSAEMPDATLATLKIQPSEPRDSAVYFCASGSGGLLYGYTFGSGTRLTVV.

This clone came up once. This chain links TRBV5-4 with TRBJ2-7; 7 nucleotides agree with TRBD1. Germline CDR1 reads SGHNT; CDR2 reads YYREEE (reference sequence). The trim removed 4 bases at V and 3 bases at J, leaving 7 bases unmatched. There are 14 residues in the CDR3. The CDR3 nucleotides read TGTGCCAGCAGCCGGAGCCGGGACAGCTACGAGCAGTACTTC. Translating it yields CASSRSRDSYEQYF.

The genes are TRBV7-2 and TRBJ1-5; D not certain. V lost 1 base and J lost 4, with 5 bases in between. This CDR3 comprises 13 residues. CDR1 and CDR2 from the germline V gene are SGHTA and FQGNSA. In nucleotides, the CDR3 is TGTGCCAGCAGCTTAGGGAGGAATCAGCCCCAGCATTTT. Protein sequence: CASSLGRNQPQHF.

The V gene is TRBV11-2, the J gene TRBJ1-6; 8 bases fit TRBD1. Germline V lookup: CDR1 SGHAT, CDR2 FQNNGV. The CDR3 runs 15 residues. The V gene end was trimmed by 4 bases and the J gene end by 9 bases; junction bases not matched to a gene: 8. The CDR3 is CASSSLGRGLSPLHF. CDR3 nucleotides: TGTGCCAGCAGCTCCCTAGGCAGGGGGCTTTCACCCCTCCACTTT.

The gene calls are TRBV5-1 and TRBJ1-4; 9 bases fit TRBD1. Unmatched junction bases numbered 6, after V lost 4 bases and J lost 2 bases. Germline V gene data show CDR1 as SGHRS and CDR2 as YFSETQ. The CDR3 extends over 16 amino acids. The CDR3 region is CASSVGTGNTNEKLFF. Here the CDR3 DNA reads TGCGCCAGCAGCGTCGGGACAGGGAATACTAATGAAAAACTGTTTTTT.

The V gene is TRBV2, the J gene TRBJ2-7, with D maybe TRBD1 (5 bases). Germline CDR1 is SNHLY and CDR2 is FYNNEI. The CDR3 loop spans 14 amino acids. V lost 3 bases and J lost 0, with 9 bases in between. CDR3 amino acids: CASSDRESSYEQYF. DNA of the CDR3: TGTGCCAGCAGTGACAGGGAAAGCTCCTACGAGCAGTACTTC.

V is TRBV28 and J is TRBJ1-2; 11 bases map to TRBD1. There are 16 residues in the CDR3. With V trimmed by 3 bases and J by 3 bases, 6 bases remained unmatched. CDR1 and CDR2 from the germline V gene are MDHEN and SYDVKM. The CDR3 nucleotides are TGTGCCAGCAGTTTCCAGCGGACAGGGGGCGACTATGGCTACACCTTC. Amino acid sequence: CASSFQRTGGDYGYTF.